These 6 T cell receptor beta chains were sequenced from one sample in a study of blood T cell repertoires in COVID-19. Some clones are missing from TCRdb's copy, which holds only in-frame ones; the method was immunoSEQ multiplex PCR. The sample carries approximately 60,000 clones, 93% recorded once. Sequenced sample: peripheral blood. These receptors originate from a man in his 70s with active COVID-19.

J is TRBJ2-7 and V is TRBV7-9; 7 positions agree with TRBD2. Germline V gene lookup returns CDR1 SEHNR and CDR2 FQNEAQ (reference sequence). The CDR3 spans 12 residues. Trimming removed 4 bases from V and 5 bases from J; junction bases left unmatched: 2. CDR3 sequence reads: CASSWGGNEQYF. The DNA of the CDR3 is TGTGCCAGCAGCTGGGGGGGGAACGAGCAGTACTTC.

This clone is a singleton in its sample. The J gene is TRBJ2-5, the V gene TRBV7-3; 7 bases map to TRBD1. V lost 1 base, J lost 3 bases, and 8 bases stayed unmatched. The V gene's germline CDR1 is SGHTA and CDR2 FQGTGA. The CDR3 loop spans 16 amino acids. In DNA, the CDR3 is TGTGCCAGCAGCTTAATGGGACAGACGATTAAAGAGACCCAGTACTTC. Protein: CASSLMGQTIKETQYF.

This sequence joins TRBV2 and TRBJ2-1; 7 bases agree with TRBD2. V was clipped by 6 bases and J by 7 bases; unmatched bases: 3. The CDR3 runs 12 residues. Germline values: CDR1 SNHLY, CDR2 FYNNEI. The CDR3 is CASRGLGNEQFF. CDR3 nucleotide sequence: TGTGCCAGCAGAGGACTAGGGAATGAGCAGTTCTTC. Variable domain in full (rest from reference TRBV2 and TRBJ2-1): EPEVTQTPSHQVTQMGQEVILRCVPISNHLYFYWYRQILGQKVEFLVSFYNNEISEKSEIFDDQFSVERPDGSNFTLKIRSTKLEDSAMYFCASRGLGNEQFFGPGTRLTVL.

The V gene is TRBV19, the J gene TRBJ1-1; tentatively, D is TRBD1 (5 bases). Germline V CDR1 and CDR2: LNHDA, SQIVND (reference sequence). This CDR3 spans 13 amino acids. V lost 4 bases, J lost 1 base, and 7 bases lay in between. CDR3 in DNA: TGTGCCAGTAGTACAGGGTGGAACACTGAAGCTTTCTTT. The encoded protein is CASSTGWNTEAFF.

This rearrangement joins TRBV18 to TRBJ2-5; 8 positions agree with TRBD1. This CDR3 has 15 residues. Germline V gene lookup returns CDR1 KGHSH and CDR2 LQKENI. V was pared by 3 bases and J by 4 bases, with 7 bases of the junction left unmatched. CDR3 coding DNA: TGTGCCAGCTCACCCTTGGGACAGGCGGGAGAGACCCAGTACTTC. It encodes CASSPLGQAGETQYF.

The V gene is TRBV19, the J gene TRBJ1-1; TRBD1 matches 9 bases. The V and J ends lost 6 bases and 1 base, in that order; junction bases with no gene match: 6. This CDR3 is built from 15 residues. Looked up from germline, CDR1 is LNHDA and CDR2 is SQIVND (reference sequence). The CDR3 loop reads CASSLQGARNTEAFF. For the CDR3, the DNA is TGTGCCAGTAGCCTACAGGGGGCTAGGAACACTGAAGCTTTCTTT.